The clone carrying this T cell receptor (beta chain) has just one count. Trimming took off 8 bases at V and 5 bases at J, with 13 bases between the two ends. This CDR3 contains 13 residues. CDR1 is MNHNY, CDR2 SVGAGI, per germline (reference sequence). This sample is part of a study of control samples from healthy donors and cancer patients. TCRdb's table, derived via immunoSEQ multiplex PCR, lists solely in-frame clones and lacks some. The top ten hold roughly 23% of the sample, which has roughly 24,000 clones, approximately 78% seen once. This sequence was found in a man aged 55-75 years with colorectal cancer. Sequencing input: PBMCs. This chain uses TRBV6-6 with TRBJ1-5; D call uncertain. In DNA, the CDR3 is TGTGCCAGCGGTATAAGTCAATATCAGCCCCAGCATTTT. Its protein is CASGISQYQPQHF.